Below, 22 T cell receptor beta chains from the same sample are listed, as sequenced in a study of blood T cells in healthy people across ages. The authors ran a second PCR of about 7 to 11 cycles using a sample-barcoded 5' primer and a J-beta primer mix. One entry per CDR3 protein, called by TCRdb with MiXCR from the 5' RACE reads. The table lists about 1.4 million distinct CDR3 sequences, roughly 60% of them singletons, with 5% to 7% in the top ten. Specimen: blood. These receptors were collected from a man aged 18 to 35 in good health.

The chain joins TRBV4-3 to TRBJ1-5, with 10 positions matching TRBD1. The germline V gene encodes CDR1 LGHNA and CDR2 YSLEER. The CDR3 is 15 amino acids. Trimming removed 4 bases from V and 7 bases from J; junction bases left unmatched: 7. The CDR3 sequence: CASSRVTGGGQPQHF. CDR3 DNA sequence: TGCGCCAGCAGCCGAGTGACAGGGGGCGGACAGCCCCAGCATTTT.

Only a few counts were recorded for this clonotype. V gene TRBV4-3 combines with J gene TRBJ2-7; unclear D gene. V dropped 1 base and J dropped 7 bases, with 14 bases sitting between them. Germline loops: CDR1 LGHNA, CDR2 YSLEER. The CDR3 runs 14 residues. CDR3 nucleotides: TGCGCCAGCAGCCAAGTGTTGTCCAGAAAAGAGCAGTACTTC. Amino acid sequence: CASSQVLSRKEQYF.

This clonotype is termed medium-sized. The gene calls are TRBV6-4 and TRBJ2-6; a weak D match, TRBD1 (6 bases). Germline CDR1 is MRHNA and CDR2 is SNTAGT. The CDR3 is 16 amino acids. V lost 0 bases and J 0 bases, leaving 6 bases between the germline ends. The CDR3 reads CASSDSDSSGANVLTF. DNA for the CDR3: TGTGCCAGCAGTGACTCGGACAGCTCTGGGGCCAACGTCCTGACTTTC.

V gene TRBV12-3 or TRBV12-4 combines with J gene TRBJ2-5; 10 positions match TRBD2. V shed 6 bases and J 1 base; nucleotides not matched to a gene: 2. This CDR3 is built from 14 residues. The CDR3 is CASRASGGQETQYF. The DNA for the CDR3 is TGTGCCAGCAGAGCTAGCGGGGGCCAAGAGACCCAGTACTTC.

This rearrangement joins TRBV4-1 to TRBJ2-3, with D unclear. V shed 1 base and J shed 4 bases, with 12 bases lying between them. Germline loops: CDR1 MGHRA, CDR2 YSYEKL. The CDR3 covers 15 residues. Here the CDR3 reads CASSQVVSGADTQYF. In nucleotides, the CDR3 is TGCGCCAGCAGCCAAGTGGTTTCGGGTGCAGATACGCAGTATTTT.

This clonotype was observed a single time. This rearrangement joins TRBV20-1 to TRBJ2-1, with D hard to call. Trimming removed 4 bases at V and 2 bases at J, with 15 bases between. Germline CDR1 is DFQATT and CDR2 is SNEGSKA (reference sequence). The CDR3 is made up of 15 amino acids. The CDR3 is CSATPPRSAYNEQFF. As DNA, the CDR3 is TGCAGTGCTACACCCCCTAGGTCCGCCTACAATGAGCAGTTCTTC.

The J gene is TRBJ2-1, the V gene TRBV11-2; TRBD2 aligns across 10 bases. CDR3 length: 17 amino acids. V shed 3 bases, J shed 8 bases, and the junction held 13 bases outside the gene matches. CDR1 is SGHAT, CDR2 FQNNGV, per germline. This CDR3 is CASSFKVSSGRRHEQFF. The CDR3 region has the DNA TGTGCCAGCAGCTTTAAGGTTTCTAGCGGGAGAAGACATGAGCAGTTCTTC.

The sample holds a few counts of this clonotype. This chain links TRBV7-2 with TRBJ2-1, with a weak D call TRBD2 (5 bases). Trimming removed 3 bases at V and 4 bases at J, with 13 bases between. Looked up from germline, CDR1 is SGHTA and CDR2 is FQGNSA. The length of the CDR3 is 15 residues. This CDR3 is CASSFYQSGYNEQFF. CDR3 nucleotide sequence: TGTGCCAGCAGCTTCTATCAGTCGGGGTACAATGAGCAGTTCTTC.

This clonotype came up a few times. The V and J genes are TRBV20-1 and TRBJ2-3; D might be TRBD2 (6 bases). Deletions cut 7 bases from V and 6 bases from J, with 20 bases between. The CDR3 sequence is 14 residues long. CDR1 is DFQATT and CDR2 is SNEGSKA in the germline V gene (reference sequence). DNA for the CDR3: TGCAGTGGGAGTCTGGGGGGAACGTTGGATACGCAGTATTTT. Protein product: CSGSLGGTLDTQYF.

The chain couples TRBV20-1 to TRBJ2-3, with D perhaps TRBD2 (5 bases). The CDR3 contains 12 residues. Trimming shortened V by 4 bases and J by 3 bases, and 8 bases separated the two germline ends. Germline V lookup: CDR1 DFQATT, CDR2 SNEGSKA (reference sequence). The chain's CDR3 is CSATLVTDTQYF. The CDR3 DNA reads TGCAGTGCTACACTAGTAACAGATACGCAGTATTTT.

This clonotype was seen more than once but under ten times. V usage is TRBV4-3 and J usage is TRBJ2-1; no firm D call. The V end was cut by 0 bases, the J end by 4 bases, with 10 bases between. Germline loops: CDR1 LGHNA, CDR2 YSLEER. The CDR3 is 15 amino acids. The CDR3 DNA reads TGCGCCAGCAGCCAAGACGGCGTCAGGTACAATGAGCAGTTCTTC. Translation gives CASSQDGVRYNEQFF.

A few counts support this clonotype. J is TRBJ2-5 and V is TRBV7-2, with 7 bases fitting TRBD2. This CDR3 has 13 amino acids. The J segment lost 11 bases and the V segment lost 5 bases, leaving 11 bases of the junction unmatched. Germline loops: CDR1 SGHTA, CDR2 FQGNSA. The CDR3 is CASSHREPREQYF. The CDR3 DNA reads TGTGCCAGCAGCCACCGGGAGCCGCGGGAGCAGTACTTC.

V usage is TRBV11-2 and J usage is TRBJ2-5; the D is unclear. Per the germline V gene, CDR1 is SGHAT and CDR2 is FQNNGV. V was shortened by 3 bases and J by 2 bases, with 7 bases between the two germline ends. The CDR3 sequence is 13 residues long. CDR3 nucleotide sequence: TGTGCCAGCAGCTTGCAGCAACAAGAGACCCAGTACTTC. Protein product: CASSLQQQETQYF.

The CDR3 loop is CASSPLKQGWGQYF. Written as DNA, the CDR3 is TGTGCCAGCAGTCCCCTAAAACAGGGGTGGGGCCAGTACTTC. V and J are TRBV6-5 and TRBJ2-7; TRBD1 matches 7 bases. Germline V gene data show CDR1 as MNHEY and CDR2 as SVGAGI. After removal of 5 bases from V and 10 bases from J, the junction contained 14 bases not matched to a gene. The CDR3 contains 14 residues.

This chain connects TRBV7-2 to TRBJ2-3; maybe TRBD1 (6 bases). Germline-derived CDR1 and CDR2 are SGHTA and FQGNSA. V lost 4 bases to trimming and J lost 5 bases, with 16 bases between them. This CDR3 region has 15 residues. The CDR3 nucleotides are TGTGCCAGCAGCTCCTTTAACAGGGCGGGAGATACGCAGTATTTT. Its protein product is CASSSFNRAGDTQYF.

This rearrangement joins TRBV6-5 to TRBJ2-1, with 9 nucleotides matching TRBD1. The CDR3 is 14 residues long. Looked up from germline, CDR1 is MNHEY and CDR2 is SVGAGI. The J segment lost 8 bases and the V segment lost 6 bases, leaving 8 bases of the junction unmatched. DNA of the CDR3: TGTGCCAGCAGACATCCGGGACAGGGCTATGAGCAGTTCTTC. This translates into CASRHPGQGYEQFF.

This clonotype was detected only a few times. V and J are TRBV5-1 and TRBJ1-1; D is undetermined. Germline CDR1 is SGHRS and CDR2 is YFSETQ. V was shortened by 1 base and J by 0 bases, with 7 bases between the two germline ends. The CDR3 sequence is 14 residues long. CDR3 nucleotides: TGCGCCAGCAGCTTGTTAGGCATGAACACTGAAGCTTTCTTT. Protein product: CASSLLGMNTEAFF. The full variable domain, rest sourced from reference TRBV5-1 and TRBJ1-1, is KAGVTQTPRYLIKTRGQQVTLSCSPISGHRSVSWYQQTPGQGLQFLFEYFSETQRNKGNFPGRFSGRQFSNSRSEMNVSTLELGDSALYLCASSLLGMNTEAFFGQGTRLTVV.

This rearrangement joins TRBV11-2 to TRBJ1-6; 7 nucleotides align to TRBD1. CDR1 is SGHAT, CDR2 FQNNGV, per germline. V trimming: 4 bases; J trimming: 4 bases; junction bases outside the gene matches: 7. This CDR3 has 16 amino acids. The CDR3 loop is CASSSPETGYNSPLHF. The DNA of the CDR3 is TGTGCCAGCAGCTCCCCCGAGACAGGGTATAATTCACCCCTCCACTTT.

CDR3 nucleotide sequence: TGCGCCAGCAGCCAAGTTCATTGGCAGCCCTACGAGCAGTACTTC. It encodes CASSQVHWQPYEQYF. The chain uses TRBV4-3 and TRBJ2-7; D remains ambiguous. The CDR3 is 15 residues long. V lost 1 base and J lost 2, with 12 bases in between. Germline CDR1 and CDR2: LGHNA and YSLEER.

The rearrangement uses TRBV10-3 and TRBJ1-6; 8 nucleotides line up with TRBD1. Losses at the gene ends were 7 bases for V and 10 bases for J; bases not matched to a gene: 9. Germline CDR1 reads ENHRY; CDR2 reads SYGVKD. The CDR3 runs 14 residues. CDR3 coding DNA: TGTGCCATCAACCCCGGGACAGGCCAGTCACCCCTCCACTTT. Translation gives CAINPGTGQSPLHF.

The gene calls are TRBV7-9 and TRBJ2-3; TRBD2 agrees at 15 bases. J gave up 7 bases and V 4 bases, and 12 bases lay outside the gene matches. CDR1 is SEHNR and CDR2 is FQNEAQ in the germline V gene (reference sequence). This CDR3 is built from 18 residues. The CDR3 bases are TGTGCCAGCAGCTCGGGACTAGCGGGGGGCCCCCGCGTGAATACGCAGTATTTT. Protein product: CASSSGLAGGPRVNTQYF.

A word on this clonotype: The junction departs from the called germline gene at one end, perhaps through a read error. The chain employs TRBV7-2 and TRBJ2-5; D unresolved. The J call is uncertain, as TRBJ2-7 better fits the DNA end. CDR3 length equals 14 residues. Germline CDR1 is SGHTA and CDR2 is FQGNSA. CDR3 nucleotides: TGTGCCAGCAGCGACGGCCCTGGCTCCTCCGAGCAGTACTTC. Protein: CASSDGPGSSEQYF.